These 16 T cell receptor beta chains originate from one sample sequenced in a study of blood T cell repertoires in COVID-19. Here immunoSEQ multiplex PCR was the method, and the copy in TCRdb shows in-frame clones only, minus some. The sample records just over 300,000 clones, 70% to 90% being singletons. The sequenced sample was PBMCs or T cells enriched from blood (not recorded which). Receptor source: a middle-aged woman who had recovered from COVID-19.

The chain couples TRBV5-1 to TRBJ2-1, with 7 bases fitting TRBD1. Germline CDR1 and CDR2: SGHRS and YFSETQ. V was pared by 0 bases and J by 6 bases, with 6 bases of the junction left unmatched. The CDR3 runs 15 residues. Here the CDR3 reads CASSLESGGRNEQFF. As DNA, the CDR3 is TGCGCCAGCAGCTTGGAGTCAGGGGGTCGCAATGAGCAGTTCTTC.

The chain carries TRBV7-2 and TRBJ1-6; 8 nucleotides agree with TRBD1. Germline V gene sequence: CDR1 SGHTA, CDR2 FQGNSA. CDR3 length: 16 residues. Trimming took 0 bases from V and 10 from J; bases not matched to a gene: 8. The CDR3 nucleotides read TGTGCCAGCAGCTTAGCGACTCAGGGGGCAGGATCACCCCTCCACTTT. It specifies CASSLATQGAGSPLHF.

The chain employs TRBV28 and TRBJ2-6; TRBD1 matches at 9 bases. The germline CDR1 and CDR2 sequences are MDHEN and SYDVKM. This CDR3 is built from 15 residues. V trimming: 7 bases; J trimming: 2 bases; junction bases outside the gene matches: 3. CDR3 coding DNA: TGTGCCAGCAATACAGGGGGCACTGGGGCCAACGTCCTGACTTTC. Encoded protein: CASNTGGTGANVLTF.

The chain recombines TRBV7-3 with TRBJ1-2; 8 nucleotides agree with TRBD1. The ends lost 4 bases at V and 7 bases at J; junction bases unmatched: 11. The germline V gene has CDR1 SGHTA and CDR2 FQGTGA. The CDR3 runs 15 residues. As DNA, the CDR3 is TGTGCCAGCAGCTCCGGACAGGGAGGTTTGGGTGGCTACACCTTC. Translated, it gives CASSSGQGGLGGYTF.

V gene TRBV6-5 combines with J gene TRBJ2-7; D not resolved. Trimming removed 6 bases from V and 0 bases from J, with 6 bases in between. The CDR3 length is 12 residues. The germline V gene encodes CDR1 MNHEY and CDR2 SVGAGI. DNA for the CDR3: TGTGCCAGCAGGTCCTCCTCCTACGAGCAGTACTTC. Its translation: CASRSSSYEQYF.

The rearrangement uses TRBV2 and TRBJ2-1, with TRBD1 identical over 8 bases. CDR3 length equals 15 residues. V shed 6 bases, J shed 0 bases, and the junction held 4 bases outside the gene matches. Germline V gives CDR1 SNHLY, CDR2 FYNNEI. The CDR3 here is CASSAGTGSYNEQFF. CDR3 DNA sequence: TGTGCCAGCAGCGCCGGGACAGGCTCCTACAATGAGCAGTTCTTC.

This clone appeared once. This chain joins TRBV11-3 and TRBJ2-2; 9 nucleotides agree with TRBD2. CDR3 size: 17 residues. Trimming took 7 bases from V and 6 from J; bases not matched to a gene: 15. Germline assignment: CDR1 SGHNT and CDR2 YENEEA. The CDR3 DNA is TGTGCCAGCACCCGTGATGGGGCGGGAGGGCCCCCCGGGGAGCTGTTTTTT. Protein sequence: CASTRDGAGGPPGELFF.

V is TRBV2 and J is TRBJ2-7; the D is unclear. Deletions cut 7 bases from V and 0 bases from J, with 10 bases between. This CDR3 contains 13 residues. Germline assignment: CDR1 SNHLY and CDR2 FYNNEI. CDR3 bases: TGTGCCAGCATTCTAGAACCCTCCTACGAGCAGTACTTC. Protein: CASILEPSYEQYF.

This clone showed up just a few times. The chain carries TRBV7-9 and TRBJ2-7; D is possibly TRBD2 (5 bases). V was clipped by 5 bases and J by 5 bases, with 16 bases between them. CDR1 and CDR2 from the germline V gene are SEHNR and FQNEAQ (reference sequence). CDR3 length: 14 amino acids. This CDR3 is CASSHRDKDNEQYF. CDR3 DNA sequence: TGTGCCAGCAGCCATCGGGATAAAGACAACGAGCAGTACTTC.

The gene calls are TRBV7-2 and TRBJ2-2, with TRBD2 identical over 7 bases. V shed 5 bases and J 7 bases; nucleotides not matched to a gene: 10. The germline V gene encodes CDR1 SGHTA and CDR2 FQGNSA. The CDR3 is 15 amino acids. The CDR3 reads CASSPRDYSFGELFF. CDR3 nucleotide sequence: TGTGCCAGCAGCCCACGGGACTACTCATTCGGGGAGCTGTTTTTT. Complete variable domain (other parts from reference TRBV7-2 and TRBJ2-2): GAGVSQSPSNKVTEKGKDVELRCDPISGHTALYWYRQSLGQGLEFLIYFQGNSAPDKSGLPSDRFSAERTGGSVSTLTIQRTQQEDSAVYLCASSPRDYSFGELFFGEGSRLTVL.

The gene calls are TRBV6-5 and TRBJ2-7; D perhaps matches TRBD1 (6 bases). CDR3 size: 15 residues. The V and J ends lost 2 bases and 2 bases respectively, with 13 bases between them. Germline CDR1 is MNHEY and CDR2 is SVGAGI. The CDR3 sequence is CASSYSRAGAYEQYF. The DNA for the CDR3 is TGTGCCAGCAGTTACAGCCGGGCAGGGGCCTACGAGCAGTACTTC.

The rearrangement uses TRBV7-9 and TRBJ1-2; no firm D call. This CDR3 spans 13 amino acids. Trimming stripped 4 bases from V and 6 bases from J, with 12 bases between. Germline V lookup: CDR1 SEHNR, CDR2 FQNEAQ (reference sequence). The CDR3 region is CASSSGVRNGYTF. In DNA form, the CDR3 reads TGTGCCAGCAGCTCCGGGGTCCGAAATGGCTACACCTTC.

This clone has a single count. The chain couples TRBV12-5 to TRBJ1-1, with D maybe TRBD1 (5 bases). Deletions cut 2 bases from V and 5 bases from J, with 15 bases between. Looked up from germline, CDR1 is LGHNT and CDR2 is FRNRAP. The CDR3 runs 15 residues. CDR3 residues: CASGLPSGGNTEAFF. CDR3 coding DNA: TGTGCTAGTGGTTTGCCGTCGGGGGGGAATACTGAAGCTTTCTTT.

This chain connects TRBV5-1 to TRBJ1-1; TRBD1 aligns across 11 bases. The CDR3 extends over 16 amino acids. Germline loops: CDR1 SGHRS, CDR2 YFSETQ. V shed 4 bases and J 2 bases; nucleotides not matched to a gene: 7. The CDR3 sequence: CASSVSRTGGNTEAFF. The CDR3 DNA reads TGCGCCAGCAGCGTATCGAGGACAGGGGGCAACACTGAAGCTTTCTTT.

The V and J genes are TRBV13 and TRBJ2-1, with TRBD1 identical over 7 bases. CDR1 and CDR2 (germline): PRHDT, FYEKMQ (reference sequence). The CDR3 is 15 amino acids. V was clipped by 0 bases and J by 5 bases; unmatched bases: 4. The CDR3 sequence is CASSLGQGVNNEQFF. The CDR3 nucleotides are TGTGCCAGCAGCTTAGGGCAGGGGGTAAACAATGAGCAGTTCTTC.

This chain connects TRBV15 to TRBJ2-5, with TRBD1 identical over 7 bases. Germline V lookup: CDR1 LNHNV, CDR2 YYDKDF (reference sequence). The CDR3 runs to 14 residues. Unmatched junction bases numbered 4, after V lost 1 base and J lost 5 bases. CDR3 amino acids: CATSRGLQGETQYF. As DNA, the CDR3 is TGTGCCACCAGCAGAGGCCTACAGGGGGAGACCCAGTACTTC.